This T cell receptor (beta chain) appears in the sequencing data of a study of T-cell memory formation after mild COVID-19. Turning to the study itself: TCR clusters showed largely donor specificity. Study-wide points: A second wave expanding day 15 to 37 was CD4+-biased; contracting clones were balanced. CM and EM subsets held most contracting CD4+ clones; EMRA held CD8+ ones. Prior to infection, memory already included some responding clones, suggesting cross-reactive memory joined.

Via MiXCR, TCRdb re-called the 5' RACE reads, giving one row per CDR3 protein. The data contain under 450,000 distinct CDR3 sequences, around 20% of them seen just once; the ten biggest clones take up 21%. The CDR3 totals 17 residues. The V gene end was trimmed by 4 bases and the J gene end by 2 bases; junction bases not matched to a gene: 5. Germline V CDR1 and CDR2: SEHNR, FQNEAQ (reference sequence). This clonotype has just a few counts. Its antigen remains unidentified. The origin of this receptor is a man younger than 35 who had mild COVID-19 (a few samples of this study predate the infection). Cell type and time point are not known. Sequencing input: PBMCs or a T cell subset sorted from them (not recorded which). This chain uses TRBV7-9 with TRBJ2-1; 13 positions agree with TRBD2. Here the CDR3 DNA reads TGTGCCAGCAGCTCCGGGACTAGCGGGGATGCCTACAATGAGCAGTTCTTC. Its protein is CASSSGTSGDAYNEQFF.